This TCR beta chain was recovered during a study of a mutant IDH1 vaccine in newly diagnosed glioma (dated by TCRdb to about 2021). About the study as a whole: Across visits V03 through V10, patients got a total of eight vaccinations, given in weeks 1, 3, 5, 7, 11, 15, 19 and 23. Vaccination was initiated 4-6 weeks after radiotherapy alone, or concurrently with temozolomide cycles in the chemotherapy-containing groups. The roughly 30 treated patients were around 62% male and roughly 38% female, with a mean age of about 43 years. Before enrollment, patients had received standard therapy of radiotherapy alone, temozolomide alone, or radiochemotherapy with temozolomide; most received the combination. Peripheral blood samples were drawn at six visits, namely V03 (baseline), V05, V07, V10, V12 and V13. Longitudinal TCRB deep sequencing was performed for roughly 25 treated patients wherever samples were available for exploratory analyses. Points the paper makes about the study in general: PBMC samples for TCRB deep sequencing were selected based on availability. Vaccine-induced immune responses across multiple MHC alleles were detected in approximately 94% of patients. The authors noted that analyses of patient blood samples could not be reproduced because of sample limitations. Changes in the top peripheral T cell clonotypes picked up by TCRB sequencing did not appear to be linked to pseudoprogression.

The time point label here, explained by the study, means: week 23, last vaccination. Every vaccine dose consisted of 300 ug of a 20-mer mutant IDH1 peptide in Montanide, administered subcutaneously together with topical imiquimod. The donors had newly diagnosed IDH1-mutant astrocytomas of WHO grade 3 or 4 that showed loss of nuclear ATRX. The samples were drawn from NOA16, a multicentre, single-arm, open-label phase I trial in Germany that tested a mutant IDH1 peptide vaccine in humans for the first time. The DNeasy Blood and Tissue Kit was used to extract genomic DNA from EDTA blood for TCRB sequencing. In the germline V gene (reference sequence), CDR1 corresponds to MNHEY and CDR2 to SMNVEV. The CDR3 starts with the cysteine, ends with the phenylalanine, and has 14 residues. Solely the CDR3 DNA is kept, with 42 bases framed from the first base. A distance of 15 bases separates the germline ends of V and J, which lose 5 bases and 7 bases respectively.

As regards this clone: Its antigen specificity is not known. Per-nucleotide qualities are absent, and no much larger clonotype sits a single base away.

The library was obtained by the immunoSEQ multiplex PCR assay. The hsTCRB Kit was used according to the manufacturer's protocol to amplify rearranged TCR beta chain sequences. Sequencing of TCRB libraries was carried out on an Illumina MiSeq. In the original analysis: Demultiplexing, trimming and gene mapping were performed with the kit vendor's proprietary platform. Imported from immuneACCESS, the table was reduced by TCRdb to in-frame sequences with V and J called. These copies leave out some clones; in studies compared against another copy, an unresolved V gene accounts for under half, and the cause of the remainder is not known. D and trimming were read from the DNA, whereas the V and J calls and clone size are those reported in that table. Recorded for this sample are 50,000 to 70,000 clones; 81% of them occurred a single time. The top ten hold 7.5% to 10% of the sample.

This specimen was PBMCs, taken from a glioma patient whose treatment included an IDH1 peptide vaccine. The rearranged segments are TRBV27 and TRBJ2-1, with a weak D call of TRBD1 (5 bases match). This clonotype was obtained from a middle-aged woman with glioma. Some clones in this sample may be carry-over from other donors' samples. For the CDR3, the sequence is CASSPPVKGNEQFF. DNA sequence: TGTGCCAGCAGTCCCCCGGTCAAGGGGAATGAGCAGTTCTTC.